A selection of T cell receptor beta chains follows, all from one sample in a study of Graves' ophthalmopathy and Graves' hyperthyroidism. MiXCR, run by TCRdb on the multiplex PCR reads, gives a single entry per CDR3 protein. The table shows 500,000 to 800,000 distinct CDR3 sequences, with roughly two fifths occurring only once. Sequencing was performed on peripheral blood. These receptors all come from an adult man with Graves' ophthalmopathy. The CDR3 runs from the conserved cysteine through the conserved F or W. A D gene is named only where the DNA matches it firmly. Some rows mark clone size as missing; the rest say once, few, many or name a class of expanded clone.

cdr3_aa | cdr3_nt | d_call | clone_size | j_call | v_call
CSVEVVKSDTQYF | TGCAGCGTTGAAGTTGTGAAATCAGATACGCAGTATTTT | NA | NA | TRBJ2-3 | TRBV29-1
CASSVTGTGVSPLHF | TGTGCCAGCAGCGTGACCGGGACAGGGGTTTCACCCCTCCACTTT | TRBD1 | many | TRBJ1-6 | TRBV5-8
CASSWDRYSYEQYF | TGTGCCAGCAGCTGGGACCGCTACTCCTACGAGCAGTACTTC | NA | few | TRBJ2-7 | TRBV6-1
CSVPGTGSVSYGYTF | TGCAGCGTTCCCGGGACAGGGAGTGTGTCTTATGGCTACACCTTC | TRBD1 | many | TRBJ1-2 | TRBV29-1
CATEKASSYEQYF | TGTGCCACTGAGAAGGCTAGCTCCTACGAGCAGTACTTC | NA | many | TRBJ2-7 | TRBV7-9
CASSPSGRLQETQYF | TGCGCCAGCAGCCCCAGCGGGAGGCTCCAAGAGACCCAGTACTTC | TRBD2 | many | TRBJ2-5 | TRBV5-1
CASEQSMNTEAFF | TGTGCCAGCGAACAGAGCATGAACACTGAAGCTTTCTTT | NA | NA | TRBJ1-1 | TRBV25-1
CASTMDRKNTEAFF | TGTGCCAGTACTATGGACAGGAAGAACACTGAAGCTTTCTTT | TRBD1 | many | TRBJ1-1 | TRBV19
CATSHQEETHPYTF | TGTGCCACCAGCCATCAGGAAGAGACCCACCCCTACACCTTC | NA | NA | TRBJ1-2 | TRBV15
CASTPGVLETQYF | TGTGCCAGCACCCCCGGGGTCCTGGAGACCCAGTACTTC | NA | NA | TRBJ2-5 | TRBV25-1
CASSLRGRYTIYF | TGTGCCAGCAGCTTACGGGGGCGGTACACCATATATTTT | NA | NA | TRBJ1-3 | TRBV7-6
CASSFGGTETQYF | TGTGCCAGCAGCTTCGGGGGAACAGAGACCCAGTACTTC | NA | NA | TRBJ2-5 | TRBV7-9
CASSQDPKANYGYTF | TGCGCCAGCAGCCAAGACCCCAAAGCTAACTATGGCTACACCTTC | NA | once | TRBJ1-2 | TRBV7-9
CAWSVAWGQPQHF | TGTGCCTGGAGTGTGGCTTGGGGGCAGCCCCAGCATTTT | NA | few | TRBJ1-5 | TRBV7-2
CATSDLTGTEPNYGYTF | TGTGCCACCAGTGATTTGACAGGGACAGAGCCTAACTATGGCTACACCTTC | TRBD1 | many | TRBJ1-2 | TRBV24-1
CAISGLTGGADNEQFF | TGTGCCATCAGTGGACTGACAGGGGGCGCTGACAATGAGCAGTTCTTC | TRBD1 | NA | TRBJ2-1 | TRBV10-3
CATSIRGNQPQHF | TGTGCCACCAGTATCAGAGGGAATCAGCCCCAGCATTTT | NA | many | TRBJ1-5 | TRBV15
CSGGGRGLAGANVLTF | TGCAGCGGTGGCGGGCGGGGGCTTGCTGGGGCCAACGTCCTGACTTTC | NA | NA | TRBJ2-6 | TRBV29-1
CASMQGGETQYF | TGTGCTAGTATGCAGGGTGGGGAGACCCAGTACTTC | NA | few | TRBJ2-5 | TRBV19
CASGQGSLYEQYF | TGCGCCAGCGGACAGGGGTCTCTCTACGAGCAGTACTTC | TRBD1 | NA | TRBJ2-7 | TRBV5-1
CASSIRGGRTEAFF | TGTGCCAGTAGTATTAGGGGTGGTAGGACTGAAGCTTTCTTT | NA | few | TRBJ1-1 | TRBV19
CASSQEGLVSPLHF | TGTGCCAGCAGTCAGGAGGGGCTAGTATCACCCCTCCACTTT | NA | many | TRBJ1-6 | TRBV7-2
CASSYSRVGYTF | TGTGCCAGCAGTTACTCGAGGGTCGGCTACACCTTC | NA | NA | TRBJ1-2 | TRBV2
CASSATGYHSPLHF | TGTGCCAGCAGCGCAACAGGGTATCATTCACCCCTCCACTTT | NA | many | TRBJ1-6 | TRBV7-9